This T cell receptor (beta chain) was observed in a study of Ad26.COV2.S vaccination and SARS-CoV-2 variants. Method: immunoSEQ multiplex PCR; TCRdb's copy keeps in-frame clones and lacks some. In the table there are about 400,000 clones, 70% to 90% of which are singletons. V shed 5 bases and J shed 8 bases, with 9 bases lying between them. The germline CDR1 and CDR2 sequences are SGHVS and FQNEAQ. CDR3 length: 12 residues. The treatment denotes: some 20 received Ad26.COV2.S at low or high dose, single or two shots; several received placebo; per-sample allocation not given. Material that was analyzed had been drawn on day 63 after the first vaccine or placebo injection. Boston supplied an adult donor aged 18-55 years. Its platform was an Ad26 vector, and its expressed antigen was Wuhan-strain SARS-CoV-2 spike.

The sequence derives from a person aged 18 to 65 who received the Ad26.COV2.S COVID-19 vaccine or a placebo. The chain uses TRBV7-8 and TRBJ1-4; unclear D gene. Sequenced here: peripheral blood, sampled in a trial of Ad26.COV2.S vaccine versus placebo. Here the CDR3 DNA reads TGTGCCAGCAGCCTCAGAGGGGAAAAACTGTTTTTT. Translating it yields CASSLRGEKLFF.